This T cell receptor beta chain was recorded in a study of cytomegalovirus exposure and HLA in healthy donors. Looking at the study overall: Some 80 million unique TCRs from HLA-typed donors were held in an early data release.

Amplification used 60 Vbeta primers and 13 Jbeta primers. Profiling relied on immunoSEQ multiplex PCR, and the TCRdb table lists in-frame clones only, not all of them. The profile shows 100,000 to 150,000 clones, roughly 80% of them singletons. Points from the study as a whole: Altogether, some 170 TCR beta chains were recorded as cytomegalovirus-associated.

With respect to this clone: Its antigen is not known.

Between the trimmed V and J ends, which lost 4 bases and 3 bases, there was a span of 15 bases. Germline V gives CDR1 ENHRY, CDR2 SYGVKD. The CDR3 length is 15 residues. The sequence was collected from a man between 18 and 35 years old in good health and CMV-seronegative. The V and J genes are TRBV10-3 and TRBJ1-1, with a tentative D call TRBD1 (6 bases). The specimen was PBMCs. CDR3 bases: TGTGCCATCAGTGTTACAGGGATTGGGGACACTGAAGCTTTCTTT. Translated: CAISVTGIGDTEAFF.